The entry below describes one TCR beta chain. The antigen remains unidentified. Researchers prepared the TCRbeta library using unique molecular identifiers, the study reports. One entry per CDR3 protein results from TCRdb running MiXCR on the PCR reads. The repertoire holds fewer than 350,000 distinct CDR3 sequences, 9.5% to 13% seen once, with about a quarter in the top ten. V was clipped by 5 bases and J by 4 bases, with 30 bases between them. CDR1 and CDR2 (germline): SGHVS, FQNEAQ. This CDR3 is built from 20 residues. The sample is drawn from a study of T-cell reconstitution after alpha-beta-depleted transplantation in children. General study points: One year after transplant, T-cell counts and diversity came mostly from newly produced T cells. Several hundred expanded graft clones reportedly were the source of alpha-beta T cells about two months after transplant. Some patients showed high day-60 TCRbeta diversity, which derived from surviving recipient T cells and thymic progenitors.

The specimen comprised peripheral blood, sampled 180 days after TCRalphabeta/CD19-depleted stem cell transplant. The chain is built from TRBV7-8 and TRBJ2-1, with D perhaps TRBD2 (6 bases). The receptor's source is a male patient aged 2-10 years who had a stem cell transplant for chronic granulomatous disease, so the T cells may come from the graft donor. The CDR3: CASSQGTGIGTRSPYNEQFF. CDR3 sequence (DNA): TGTGCCAGCAGCCAAGGAACGGGGATCGGGACTCGTTCTCCATACAATGAGCAGTTCTTC.